The 6 T cell receptor beta chains below were found in one sample sequenced in a study of CD8+ T cells in alopecia areata. Following extraction, RNA underwent reverse transcription to cDNA, which served as the sequencing template. Profiling relied on immunoSEQ multiplex PCR, and the TCRdb table lists in-frame clones only, not all of them. The sample records hundreds of thousands of clones, around 67% being singletons. Sequencing was performed on CD4+ T cells sorted from blood, taken at week 0. Receptors originate from a human donor with alopecia areata.

V gene TRBV4-2 combines with J gene TRBJ1-6; tentatively, D is TRBD1 (5 bases). Germline V gives CDR1 LGHNA, CDR2 YNFKEQ. Trimming stripped 2 bases from V and 5 bases from J, with 13 bases between. This CDR3 region has 16 residues. The CDR3 loop reads CASSQFSGTNNSPLHF. The CDR3 coding sequence is TGTGCCAGCAGCCAATTTTCCGGGACGAATAATTCACCCCTCCACTTT.

The gene calls are TRBV27 and TRBJ1-5; weak D call: TRBD1 (5 bases). The germline gives CDR1 MNHEY, CDR2 SMNVEV (reference sequence). The length of the CDR3 is 14 residues. V gave up 6 bases and J gave up 7 bases, with 16 bases separating them. CDR3 region: CASRTLTGGQPQHF. In DNA form, the CDR3 reads TGTGCCAGCAGAACTCTAACCGGGGGGCAGCCCCAGCATTTT.

The gene calls are TRBV9 and TRBJ2-5; D call uncertain. The CDR3 is 14 amino acids. The germline V and J ends were trimmed by 0 bases and 0 bases, with 6 bases remaining between them. Germline-derived CDR1 and CDR2 are SGDLS and YYNGEE. CDR3 protein: CASSVGVNQETQYF. CDR3 DNA: TGTGCCAGCAGCGTAGGTGTTAACCAAGAGACCCAGTACTTC.

The chain recombines TRBV30 with TRBJ1-1, with 8 bases matching TRBD1. The germline V gene encodes CDR1 GTSNPN and CDR2 SVGIG (reference sequence). The CDR3 has 13 residues. J gave up 3 bases and V 5 bases, and 5 bases lay outside the gene matches. The CDR3 coding sequence is TGTGCCTGGGAAAAGACAGGGGACACTGAAGCTTTCTTT. It is translated as CAWEKTGDTEAFF.

The chain combines TRBV30 with TRBJ1-6; D uncertain. V lost 1 base, J lost 8 bases, and 15 bases lay in between. CDR3 length: 15 amino acids. CDR1 and CDR2 from the germline V gene are GTSNPN and SVGIG (reference sequence). Here the CDR3 reads CAWSGVTTWDSPLHF. CDR3 nucleotide sequence: TGTGCCTGGAGTGGCGTGACTACCTGGGATTCACCCCTCCACTTT.

The chain has TRBV2 and TRBJ2-7; D gene uncertain. Trimming stripped 3 bases from V and 6 bases from J, with 9 bases between. This CDR3 has 12 residues. Germline lookup yields CDR1 SNHLY and CDR2 FYNNEI. CDR3: CASSDLRAEQYF. CDR3 coding DNA: TGTGCCAGCAGTGATTTAAGGGCCGAGCAGTACTTC.